This entry concerns a single T cell receptor (beta chain). This CDR3 is built from 13 residues. Germline V gives CDR1 PRHDT, CDR2 FYEKMQ (reference sequence). Unmatched junction bases numbered 2, after V lost 4 bases and J lost 3 bases. The donors were part of the validation cohort, which consisted of approximately 110 subjects and was separate from the first cohort of under 850 subjects. Produced via immunoSEQ multiplex PCR; TCRdb's table is partial and in-frame only. The top ten clones hold less than 2% of a sample with about 130,000 clones, roughly 95% of them seen once. The sample belongs to a study of cytomegalovirus exposure and HLA in healthy donors.

The V gene is TRBV13, the J gene TRBJ2-5; 7 positions match TRBD2. This sequence was found in a man aged 18-30 years in good health and CMV-seronegative. The material sequenced was PBMCs. CDR3 sequence reads: CASSYLAEETQYF. As DNA, the CDR3 is TGTGCCAGCAGCTATCTAGCGGAAGAGACCCAGTACTTC.